This T cell receptor beta chain was profiled in a study of blood T cells in healthy people across ages. Study details: When template switching was applied, about one barcoded beta molecule was captured per two T cells.

It was with a sample-barcoded 5' primer and a J-beta primer mix that a second PCR of about 6 to 11 cycles was run. TCRdb itself ran the 5' RACE reads through MiXCR, one entry per CDR3 protein. The repertoire holds hundreds of thousands of distinct CDR3 sequences, with around 30% as singletons. Looked up from germline, CDR1 is SGHNT and CDR2 is YYREEE (reference sequence). The V gene lost 6 bases and the J gene lost 5 bases, with 9 bases spanning the gap. CDR3 size: 12 residues. This clonotype was detected a few times. Its antigen is unidentified. Study-wide results and limits: Older individuals had lower TCR beta diversity per million T cells (the decline was roughly linear). PBMCs left unsorted prevented a conclusive naive versus antigen-experienced comparison.

This chain joins TRBV5-4 and TRBJ1-5, with D perhaps TRBD1 (5 bases). This TCR derives from a woman in her sixties or seventies in good health. Sequencing was performed on blood. The CDR3 protein is CASNLGDQPQHF. The CDR3 nucleotides read TGTGCCAGCAACCTAGGGGATCAGCCCCAGCATTTT.